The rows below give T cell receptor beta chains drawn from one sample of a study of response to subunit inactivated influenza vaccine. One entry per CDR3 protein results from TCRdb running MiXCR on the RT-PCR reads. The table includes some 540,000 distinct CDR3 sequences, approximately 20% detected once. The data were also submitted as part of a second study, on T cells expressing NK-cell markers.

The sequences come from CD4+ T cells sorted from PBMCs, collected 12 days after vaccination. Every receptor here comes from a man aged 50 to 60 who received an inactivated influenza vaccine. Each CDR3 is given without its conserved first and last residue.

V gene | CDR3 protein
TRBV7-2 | ASSLVARQLAGGSEQY
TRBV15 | ATSRERGAYEQY
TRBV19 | ASSATGGAKTQY
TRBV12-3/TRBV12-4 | ASIRTGSFYGYT
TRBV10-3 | AISESSRGTGELF
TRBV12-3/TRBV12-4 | ASSGTGRSQPQH
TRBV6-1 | ASSGTGIPNSPLH
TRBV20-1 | SAMDRGHDEQY
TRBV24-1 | ATSDQGTGANVLT
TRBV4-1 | ASSQGTAPGGETQY
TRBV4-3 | ASSQDGASGQPQH
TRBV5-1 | ASSLGQGGRWVGTEAF
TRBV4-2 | ASSQHQRVRGYEQY
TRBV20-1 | SASWDRLTEAF
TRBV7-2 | ASSLTNTEAF
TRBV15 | ATSRVRGRDTGELF
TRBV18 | ASSRRTGDSEKLF
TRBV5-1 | ASSLQWAHQF
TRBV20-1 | SARPTGRTNTGELF
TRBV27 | ASSYRGREKLF
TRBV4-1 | ASSRLVGLAADTQY
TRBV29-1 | SSSVRFSDTEAF
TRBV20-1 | SARDSAGGASYNEQF
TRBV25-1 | ARPPPPIGERTAYEQY
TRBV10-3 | AVTGTASTDTQY
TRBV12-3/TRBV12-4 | ASRIGGLYEQY
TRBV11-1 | ASSARQGAQVSGANVLT
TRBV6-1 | ASSDRVSNTGELF
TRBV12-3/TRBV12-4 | ASSQRQGSSETQY
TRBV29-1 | SVGQGSGEQY
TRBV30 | AWSVTVLNIQY
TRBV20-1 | SARRGTGAYEQY
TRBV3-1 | ASRLTSSNTGELF
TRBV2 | ASDRGTGELF
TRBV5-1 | ASSLGGQRFQPQH
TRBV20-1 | SARAGAYEQY
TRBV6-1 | ASSNPLRLSGNTIY
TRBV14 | ASSQDRVLNTQY
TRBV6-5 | ASSYRGQGSYEQY
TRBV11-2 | ASSLEAGRLDTQY
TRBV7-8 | ASSQKPETQY
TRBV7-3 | ASSLLGGRGSGETQY
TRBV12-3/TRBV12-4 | ASSSYRGAKHEQY
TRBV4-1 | ASSPQDLDTGELF
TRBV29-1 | SVVDFSPAHEQY
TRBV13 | ASSLLRGETQY
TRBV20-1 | SAESGAGLDNEQF
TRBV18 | ASSPPMSGVGNEQF
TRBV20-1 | SARVLSGQVYNSPLH
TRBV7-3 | ASSFSSSGGELF
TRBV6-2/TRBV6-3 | ASSLLGGDEQY
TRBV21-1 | ASSTPGQANQPQH
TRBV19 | ASSIWTDTQY